This T cell receptor (beta chain) was sequenced in a study of T cell responses to AZD1222 COVID-19 vaccine listed by TCRdb under 2021. About the study as a whole: Because spike-specific TCR depth and breadth did not differ between the two schedules, AZD1222 recipients who got a second dose at roughly 4 weeks were pooled with those who got a second dose at roughly 12 weeks. Trial participants were enrolled by age into subgroups of 18-55, 56-69 and 70-plus years, and 148, 28 and 57 TCR-sequenced participants, respectively, were included in these subgroups. TCR sequencing was performed for more than 230 trial participants, of whom roughly 200 were given two doses of AZD1222 and roughly 25 were given two doses of MenACWY control vaccine.

According to the study, the label for this sample's time point signals: baseline before first vaccination. Vaccinee samples were obtained from the UK trials COV001 and COV002, which included a single-blind randomized controlled phase 2/3 trial of AZD1222 (ChAdOx1 nCoV-19) in healthy adults. For TCRbeta chain sequencing, PBMC samples from trial participants were taken at day 0 and at day 28 after the second dose. Only a few counts were recorded for this clone. Its antigen is not yet known. No clone much larger than this one lies a single base away; base qualities are absent. Trimmed from V: 5 bases; trimmed from J: 2 bases; junction bases lacking a gene match: 8. CDR1 and CDR2 are read off the germline V gene (reference sequence) as LNHDA and SQIVND. Including cysteine and phenylalanine, the CDR3 has 16 amino acids. The CDR3 DNA has 48 bases and is translated from base 1. The CDR3 regions of human TCRbeta chains were subjected to immunosequencing. Processing in the source paper ran as follows. Repertoire TCRs were checked for matches against a reference library of SARS-CoV-2-specific TCRs that had been generated using the MIRA antigen-specificity platform. Breadth meant the fraction of unique TCRs that were SARS-CoV-2-associated, whereas depth meant the fraction of total T cells that were SARS-CoV-2-associated. Using the MIRA data, each spike-specific TCR was mapped to the spike region that the TCR reacts to and placed in a CD4 or CD8 class. Log10-transformed breadth and depth values were compared by one-way ANOVA with Sidak's multiple comparisons tests. TCRdb re-hosts the immuneACCESS table, in-frame sequences only. Its copies lack some clones; in the studies checked, an unresolved V gene accounts for under half of them, and the cause for the rest is not known. V and J calls and clone size are copied from that table; D and trimming were computed from the DNA. This sample lists more than 100,000 clones; about 94% were detected once. The ten largest clones represent around 5% of the sample.

General conclusions and limits of the study: Vaccine-associated CD4 TCRs spanned the whole spike protein, with dominant responses in regions 160-218 and 743-854. The 56-69-year group was small, and its depth increase did not reach significance, likely because of low power. Only a handful of AZD1222 recipients were SARS-CoV-2 seropositive at baseline, limiting conclusions about previously exposed vaccinees. Because no day 14 peak-response samples were available, repertoires were characterized only after the peak T cell response. Most participants were white British and females outnumbered males, and the authors suggested that clonal diversity may have been underestimated. Reportedly, almost half of the unique spike-specific TCRs recognized epitopes lying outside the regions that are mutated in the B.1.351 and B.1.1.7 variants. After two AZD1222 doses, both the breadth and the depth of spike-specific TCRs were significantly higher than at day 0 and than in MenACWY recipients.

Source: peripheral blood, taken on day 0 of AZD1222 vaccination. The sequence is built from TRBV19 and TRBJ1-2, with 10 junctional bases fitting TRBD1. The source of this sequence is an adult in good health. The CDR3 reads as follows: CASSSHGTGENYGYTF. The DNA sequence reads TGTGCCAGTAGTTCCCACGGGACAGGGGAGAACTATGGCTACACCTTC.